Each of the 2 T cell receptor beta chains below was sequenced from the same sample in a study of blood T cell repertoires in COVID-19. Method: immunoSEQ multiplex PCR; TCRdb's copy keeps in-frame clones and lacks some. Here the sample spans more than 85,000 clones, over 80% being singletons. Material for sequencing was peripheral blood. The receptor source for this set is a woman aged 55-69 years with acute or convalescent COVID-19.

The chain carries TRBV28 and TRBJ1-2; 9 bases agree with TRBD1. CDR3 length: 15 residues. The V gene end was trimmed by 7 bases and the J gene end by 5 bases; junction bases not matched to a gene: 11. Looked up from germline, CDR1 is MDHEN and CDR2 is SYDVKM. Here the CDR3 reads CASTSPGDRAYGYTF. The CDR3 nucleotides are TGTGCCAGCACCTCCCCGGGGGACAGGGCATATGGCTACACCTTC.

J is TRBJ2-3 and V is TRBV7-2; D possibly corresponds to TRBD2 (5 bases). The germline gives CDR1 SGHTA, CDR2 FQGNSA. The germline V and J ends were trimmed by 1 base and 7 bases, with 15 bases remaining between them. The CDR3 contains 15 residues. The CDR3 nucleotides read TGTGCCAGCAGCTTAGGCCCGTTGGGAGTGAATACGCAGTATTTT. Its protein product is CASSLGPLGVNTQYF.